This entry features one T cell receptor (beta chain) sequence. This sample is part of a study of cytomegalovirus exposure and HLA in healthy donors. PCR employed 60 Vbeta and 13 Jbeta primers. Assay used: immunoSEQ multiplex PCR; TCRdb lists only in-frame clones, some missing. The table lists roughly 140,000 clones, about three quarters of them singletons. CDR1 SGHKS and CDR2 YYEKEE come from the germline V gene (reference sequence). CDR3 length: 15 amino acids. V dropped 3 bases and J dropped 0 bases, with 9 bases sitting between them. Sample: PBMCs. This chain links TRBV5-5 with TRBJ2-2; D is possibly TRBD1 (6 bases). The source is a middle-aged man in good health and CMV-seropositive. The CDR3 loop reads CASSSRTANTGELFF. The CDR3 nucleotides are TGTGCCAGCAGCTCGAGGACAGCGAACACCGGGGAGCTGTTTTTT.